This is a list of T cell receptor beta chains from one sample in a study of T cells in narcolepsy. TCRdb keeps only in-frame clones here, not all; method: immunoSEQ multiplex PCR. In the table there are 20,000 to 25,000 clones, around 85% of which are singletons. Input material: memory (CD45RA-) CD4+ T cells from blood. These receptors all come from a human donor in good health. Each CDR3 is given with its conserved first and last residue.

v_call cdr3_aa
TRBV6-1 CASSETRNEQFF
TRBV27 CASSLGGSGGQHF
TRBV10-1 CASSVSASGSYEQYF
TRBV28 CASTEQGTSGPQHF
TRBV29-1 CSAGVGQANTEAFF
TRBV7-2 CASSYRPVAGELFF
TRBV7-9 CASSLSRDRQRYSNQPQHF
TRBV18 CASWGTAGGYTF
TRBV10-3 CAISESVASGSRQYF
TRBV28 CASSLPGTASYEQYF
TRBV5-1 CASSLRGVIADTQYF
TRBV13 CASSLDRAGGYTF
TRBV4-2 CASSQGVGGSYNEQFF
TRBV5-1 CASRISPGQGRDGYTF
TRBV27 CASSVTGPNTEAFF
TRBV9 CASSVDEGFPTDTQYF
TRBV5-5 CASSLGRGSWNEQFF
TRBV11-2 CASSQQGAGETQYF
TRBV5-6 CASRRGVNTEAFF
TRBV7-9 CASSLGLRQDEQYF
TRBV11-2 CASSLGWGFEQYF
TRBV27 CATRPGGDYGYTF
TRBV4-1 CASSQVVGGYSGNTIYF
TRBV18 CASSPPRDTQYF
TRBV28 CASSLSPSGRTGELFF
TRBV19 CASGLGAPDEKLFF
TRBV6-6 CAGRGGSSYEQYF
TRBV18 CASSREGGTEAFF
TRBV18 CASSPRDGYTF
TRBV19 CASSRGPEAFF
TRBV5-5 CASSPTLTGRNEQYF
TRBV7-8 CASSQDRGIRTNEKLFF
TRBV2 CASSRWYPASTGDEAQYF
TRBV6-5 CASSEGQGYGYTF
TRBV7-2 CASSPPSVQGYGYTF
TRBV4-1 CASSQDLGQEGGYTF
TRBV12-5 CASGWGVRETQYF
TRBV10-2 CASSFNPLPRDTQYF
TRBV5-1 CASSSLHRDRGWNEQFF
TRBV5-6 CASSSPGASGYTF
TRBV6-6 CASSHKNGYTF
TRBV7-9 CASSLRQGVGGTEAFF
TRBV14 CASSQDWSSGSVEQYF
TRBV10-3 CAISVTSGSSYNEQFF